The source of this T cell receptor (beta chain) is a study of T cells expressing NK-cell markers. Study summary: Sorted CD3+CD56+NKG2C+, CD3+CD56+NKG2C- and CD3+CD56-NKG2C+ T cells provided the TCR beta repertoires.

TCRdb reprocessed the 5' RACE reads, with one entry per CDR3 protein and no DNA. The sample includes about 460,000 distinct CDR3 sequences. Germline V gene data show CDR1 as MRHNA and CDR2 as SNTAGT. The CDR3 is 16 residues long. Study findings and constraints: For a few donors, these clonotypes were likewise the leading ones in the CD3+CD56-NKG2C+ fraction.

About this clonotype: The target antigen is unknown.

The chain uses TRBV6-4 and TRBJ2-2; TCRdb's D call, TRBD2, is unchecked because there is no DNA. Source material: blood T cells: a sorted CD56 or NKG2C T cell subset, CD4+ or CD8+ T cells, or bulk PBMC T cells (not recorded which). This clonotype was obtained from a woman aged 45 to 65 in good health. The CDR3 here is CASSEEAGVYTGELFF.